This T cell receptor beta chain came from a study of T cells in Graves' hyperthyroidism and ophthalmopathy. Study as a whole: Peripheral blood samples were taken at initial diagnosis, prior to any treatment.

The PBMCs had their origin in about 9.7 ml of fresh peripheral blood. From RNA transcripts, TCR beta CDR3 regions were amplified. The study used the HTBI primer set for a first-round RT-PCR of the TCR CDR3. MiXCR was run by TCRdb on the multiplex PCR reads, yielding one entry per CDR3 protein. This sample carries about 360,000 distinct CDR3 sequences, over 10% of them seen once, and the ten largest clones take around a tenth. Study findings and constraints: Onset of ophthalmopathy came a median approximately 6.9 months after the model predicted it.

V was pared by 0 bases and J by 5 bases, with 3 bases between. CDR1 is MNHEY and CDR2 is SVGEGT in the germline V gene. The CDR3 totals 12 residues. This clonotype has a count of ten or more. No antigen is known for it. Source material: blood. V and J are TRBV6-2 or TRBV6-3 and TRBJ2-3, with D hard to call. The TCR sequence derives from a woman younger than 30 with Graves' hyperthyroidism. The CDR3 DNA follows: TGTGCCAGCAGTTACTCGCTAGATACGCAGTATTTT. The encoded protein is CASSYSLDTQYF.